The TCR beta chain described here comes from a study of long-term antiretroviral therapy in people with HIV. Samples were assayed with immunoSEQ v3.0 at survey level. Each sample had sequencing targeting roughly 40,000-50,000 T-cell genomes. This table comes from immunoSEQ multiplex PCR, and its TCRdb copy is limited to in-frame clones, with some not included. Here the sample spans 28,000 or so clones, around 84% being singletons. V trimming: 4 bases; J trimming: 5 bases; junction bases outside the gene matches: 7. CDR1 and CDR2 from the germline V gene are SEHNR and FQNEAQ (reference sequence). The CDR3 consists of 15 residues.

The chain couples TRBV7-9 to TRBJ2-3, with 9 bases matching TRBD2. The origin of this receptor is a man aged 18 to 29 with HIV. The starting material was unsorted PBMCs, obtained 0.4 years after starting antiretroviral therapy. The DNA for the CDR3 is TGTGCCAGCAGCTCTGTAGCGGGAGCGGAAGATACGCAGTATTTT. Its protein product is CASSSVAGAEDTQYF.